A single sample gave rise to the 24 T cell receptor beta chains below, sequenced in a study of cytomegalovirus exposure and HLA in healthy donors. Libraries were prepared by immunoSEQ multiplex PCR; TCRdb keeps only in-frame clonotypes and omits some of them. The sample shows about 220,000 clones, about 89% of them seen only once. The sample comprised PBMCs. The receptors derive from a woman younger than 30 in good health and CMV-seronegative.

The chain links TRBV28 to TRBJ2-1; tentatively, D is TRBD2 (5 bases). The V and J ends lost 5 bases and 0 bases respectively, with 8 bases between them. Germline assignment: CDR1 MDHEN and CDR2 SYDVKM. The CDR3 has 14 residues. The CDR3 loop reads CASSRGPSYNEQFF. Here the CDR3 DNA reads TGTGCCAGCAGTCGCGGGCCCTCCTACAATGAGCAGTTCTTC. The complete variable domain, with remaining parts taken from reference TRBV28 and TRBJ2-1, reads DVKVTQSSRYLVKRTGEKVFLECVQDMDHENMFWYRQDPGLGLRLIYFSYDVKMKEKGDIPEGYSVSREKKERFSLILESASTNQTSMYLCASSRGPSYNEQFFGPGTRLTVL.

The chain combines TRBV5-1 with TRBJ1-1; 7 bases are a match to TRBD1. Trimming cost V 4 bases and J 0 bases; bases outside gene matches: 9. From germline, CDR1 is SGHRS and CDR2 YFSETQ. This CDR3 comprises 16 residues. The CDR3 DNA sequence: TGCGCCAGCAGCCGGAGGGGACAGTTCATGAACACTGAAGCTTTCTTT. Its protein product is CASSRRGQFMNTEAFF.

The chain is built from TRBV11-2 and TRBJ1-5, with 11 nucleotides matching TRBD1. This CDR3 is built from 15 residues. V was clipped by 4 bases and J by 3 bases; unmatched bases: 2. Germline V gene lookup returns CDR1 SGHAT and CDR2 FQNNGV. CDR3 DNA: TGTGCCAGCAGCTCGGACAGGGGGCCCAATCAGCCCCAGCATTTT. Amino acids: CASSSDRGPNQPQHF.

The rearrangement uses TRBV6-5 and TRBJ2-7, with D maybe TRBD1 (6 bases). The V and J ends lost 2 bases and 3 bases respectively, with 17 bases between them. The CDR3 has 16 residues. The germline V gene encodes CDR1 MNHEY and CDR2 SVGAGI. The CDR3 DNA follows: TGTGCCAGCAGTTACAGTCAGGGGAACTCCCTCTACGAGCAGTACTTC. This sequence encodes CASSYSQGNSLYEQYF.

The CDR3 loop is CASSGGGDLFF. The CDR3 nucleotides read TGTGCCAGCAGCGGAGGCGGGGATCTGTTTTTT. The rearrangement links TRBV9 to TRBJ1-4; D ambiguous. Between the trimmed V and J ends, which lost 3 bases and 14 bases, there was a span of 11 bases. The CDR3 loop spans 11 amino acids. CDR1 and CDR2 from the germline V gene are SGDLS and YYNGEE.

The chain couples TRBV7-2 to TRBJ1-1; no clear D gene. The CDR3 runs to 15 residues. V was pared by 5 bases and J by 0 bases, with 13 bases between. Looked up from germline, CDR1 is SGHTA and CDR2 is FQGNSA. For the CDR3, the DNA is TGTGCCAGCAGCCTTGGACTGTCAATGAACACTGAAGCTTTCTTT. Translated, it gives CASSLGLSMNTEAFF.

This chain joins TRBV5-8 and TRBJ1-5; 9 bases fit TRBD1. The CDR3 consists of 18 residues. The germline V gene encodes CDR1 SGHTS and CDR2 YDEGEE. The trim removed 7 bases at V and 2 bases at J, leaving 16 bases unmatched. This chain's CDR3 is CASRSGTGNRWGNQPQHF. CDR3 in DNA: TGTGCCAGCCGTTCCGGGACAGGGAATCGGTGGGGCAATCAGCCCCAGCATTTT.

The chain employs TRBV30 and TRBJ2-1, with 8 bases fitting TRBD2. Per the germline V gene, CDR1 is GTSNPN and CDR2 is SVGIG (reference sequence). This CDR3 spans 17 amino acids. Losses at the gene ends were 3 bases for V and 9 bases for J; bases not matched to a gene: 19. The CDR3 DNA sequence: TGTGCCTGGAGCCCAACCTTTACTAGCGGCCCCGGCAGTGAGCAGTTCTTC. Translating gives CAWSPTFTSGPGSEQFF.

The chain carries TRBV4-1 and TRBJ2-7; 7 nucleotides align to TRBD1. The CDR3 loop spans 16 amino acids. Germline trimming cut 1 base from V and 6 bases from J; bases unmatched to any gene: 12. Germline loops: CDR1 MGHRA, CDR2 YSYEKL. This chain's CDR3 is CASSQVARLGGGEQYF. The CDR3 bases are TGCGCCAGCAGCCAAGTTGCCCGGTTAGGGGGCGGCGAGCAGTACTTC.

This chain joins TRBV16 and TRBJ2-4; 13 bases line up with TRBD2. The junction had 13 bases not matched to a gene; V was cut back by 0 bases and J by 8 bases. The germline CDR1 and CDR2 sequences are KGHSY and FQNENV. The CDR3 has 19 amino acids. CDR3 loop: CASSQSIPGLAGNRDIQYF. CDR3 sequence (DNA): TGTGCCAGCAGCCAATCAATTCCGGGACTAGCGGGAAATAGGGACATTCAGTACTTC.

The chain recombines TRBV4-1 with TRBJ2-4, with TRBD2 matching over 12 bases. The trim removed 1 base at V and 3 bases at J, leaving 10 bases unmatched. The CDR3 extends over 19 amino acids. Germline V gives CDR1 MGHRA, CDR2 YSYEKL. CDR3 in DNA: TGCGCCAGCAGCCAAGCCGAGGCCGGGACTAGCGGGCGCAAAAACATTCAGTACTTC. As protein: CASSQAEAGTSGRKNIQYF.

The genes are TRBV9 and TRBJ1-4; 7 bases map to TRBD1. The J segment lost 5 bases and the V segment lost 2 bases, leaving 9 bases of the junction unmatched. The CDR3 contains 16 residues. Germline V lookup: CDR1 SGDLS, CDR2 YYNGEE. Here the CDR3 reads CASSVDPGQLNEKLFF. The CDR3, as DNA: TGTGCCAGCAGCGTCGACCCGGGACAGTTAAATGAAAAACTGTTTTTT.

V gene TRBV10-2 combines with J gene TRBJ2-7; the match to TRBD2 covers 10 bases. CDR1 and CDR2 from the germline V gene are WSHSY and SAAADI. The J segment lost 7 bases and the V segment lost 6 bases, leaving 18 bases of the junction unmatched. The CDR3 totals 17 residues. Here the CDR3 DNA reads TGCGCCAGCAGATTGATGGGTCGAGCGGGAGGGCAGGGTGAGCAGTACTTC. This translates into CASRLMGRAGGQGEQYF.

In the case of this clone: Compared with germline, one end of the junction differs, possibly owing to a read error. The chain recombines TRBV7-2 with TRBJ2-1; 11 bases are shared with TRBD2. Germline lookup yields CDR1 SGHTA and CDR2 FQGNSA. The CDR3 is 15 amino acids. CDR3 coding DNA: TGTGCCAGCAGCGTAGCGGGAGGGGTCTACAATGAGCAGTTCTTC. Translation gives CASSVAGGVYNEQFF.

This chain links TRBV7-6 with TRBJ2-2, with D hard to call. V lost 5 bases and J lost 6, with 7 bases in between. Looked up from germline, CDR1 is SGHVS and CDR2 is FNYEAQ. CDR3 length equals 12 residues. The CDR3: CASSRSAGELFF. CDR3 DNA: TGTGCCAGCAGCCGCAGCGCCGGGGAGCTGTTTTTT.

Here the CDR3 DNA reads TGTGCCAACGATTACAGGGAAAATGGCTACACCTTC. The encoded protein is CANDYRENGYTF. V and J are TRBV2 and TRBJ1-2; weak D call: TRBD1 (6 bases). This CDR3 contains 12 residues. From germline, CDR1 is SNHLY and CDR2 FYNNEI. V was cut by 10 bases and J by 6 bases, with 15 bases left in between.

V and J are TRBV5-1 and TRBJ2-3, with TRBD2 as a possible D gene (5 bases). V was pared by 8 bases and J by 2 bases, with 15 bases between. The CDR3 loop spans 14 amino acids. Germline V gene lookup returns CDR1 SGHRS and CDR2 YFSETQ. The CDR3 reads CASVLGSATDTQYF. CDR3 in DNA: TGCGCCAGTGTACTAGGATCGGCCACAGATACGCAGTATTTT.

The chain employs TRBV5-1 and TRBJ2-5; 7 bases are shared with TRBD2. Germline CDR1 reads SGHRS; CDR2 reads YFSETQ. J was trimmed by 5 bases and V by 1 base; bases with no gene match: 8. CDR3 length equals 15 residues. CDR3 amino acids: CASSLWAGDSETQYF. Here the CDR3 DNA reads TGCGCCAGCAGCTTGTGGGCGGGAGATTCGGAGACCCAGTACTTC. The variable domain in full, completed from reference TRBV5-1 and TRBJ2-5, reads KAGVTQTPRYLIKTRGQQVTLSCSPISGHRSVSWYQQTPGQGLQFLFEYFSETQRNKGNFPGRFSGRQFSNSRSEMNVSTLELGDSALYLCASSLWAGDSETQYFGPGTRLLVL.

This chain connects TRBV5-5 to TRBJ2-2, with a weak D call TRBD2 (5 bases). Trimming removed 6 bases at V and 6 bases at J, with 18 bases between. CDR3 size: 15 residues. Germline V gene sequence: CDR1 SGHKS, CDR2 YYEKEE (reference sequence). CDR3 region: CASIRNPPGSGELFF. The CDR3 coding sequence is TGTGCCAGCATTCGCAACCCTCCGGGGTCCGGGGAGCTGTTTTTT. Drawing the rest from reference TRBV5-5 and TRBJ2-2, the complete variable domain is DAGVTQSPTHLIKTRGQQVTLRCSPISGHKSVSWYQQVLGQGPQFIFQYYEKEERGRGNFPDRFSARQFPNYSSELNVNALLLGDSALYLCASIRNPPGSGELFFGEGSRLTVL.

CDR3 sequence (DNA): TGCGCCAGCAGTGAGAGACCGGGGAGATACGAGCAGTACTTC. It is translated as CASSERPGRYEQYF. This sequence joins TRBV10-1 and TRBJ2-7; weak D call: TRBD2 (5 bases). Looked up from germline, CDR1 is WNHNN and CDR2 is SYGVQD (reference sequence). The V end lost 2 bases, the J end lost 4 bases, and 12 bases lay between the germline ends. The CDR3 is made up of 14 amino acids.

V is TRBV27 and J is TRBJ1-2; D possibly corresponds to TRBD1 (5 bases). V lost 0 bases and J lost 4, with 6 bases in between. Germline CDR1 MNHEY, CDR2 SMNVEV (reference sequence). The CDR3 runs 13 residues. As DNA, the CDR3 is TGTGCCAGCAGTTTATCGGGGGGCTATGGCTACACCTTC. Residues: CASSLSGGYGYTF.

This sequence joins TRBV6-1 and TRBJ2-5; 10 bases are a match to TRBD1. This CDR3 is 18 amino acids long. Germline V lookup: CDR1 MNHNS, CDR2 SASEGT. V lost 1 base, J lost 5 bases, and 13 bases stayed unmatched. In DNA form, the CDR3 reads TGTGCCAGCAGTGAAGAGGGACAGGGGACCACGGTAGAGGAGACCCAGTACTTC. As protein: CASSEEGQGTTVEETQYF.

CDR3 bases: TGTGCCAGCAGCCAGGGGGCAGGGGGCTGGGAGACCCAGTACTTC. Translating it yields CASSQGAGGWETQYF. The chain uses TRBV7-2 and TRBJ2-5; TRBD1 matches 8 bases. CDR1 and CDR2 (germline): SGHTA, FQGNSA. CDR3 length: 15 amino acids. The junction had 10 bases not matched to a gene; V was cut back by 5 bases and J by 5 bases.

Written as DNA, the CDR3 is TGTGCCAGTAGTATAACAGGGGTGAACACTGAAGCTTTCTTT. Translated: CASSITGVNTEAFF. The chain joins TRBV19 to TRBJ1-1; 7 bases fit TRBD1. CDR1 LNHDA and CDR2 SQIVND come from the germline V gene (reference sequence). The CDR3 runs to 14 residues. V lost 2 bases, J lost 0 bases, and 0 bases stayed unmatched. Looking up the rest from reference TRBV19 and TRBJ1-1 gives the full variable domain: DGGITQSPKYLFRKEGQNVTLSCEQNLNHDAMYWYRQDPGQGLRLIYYSQIVNDFQKGDIAEGYSVSREKKESFPLTVTSAQKNPTAFYLCASSITGVNTEAFFGQGTRLTVV.